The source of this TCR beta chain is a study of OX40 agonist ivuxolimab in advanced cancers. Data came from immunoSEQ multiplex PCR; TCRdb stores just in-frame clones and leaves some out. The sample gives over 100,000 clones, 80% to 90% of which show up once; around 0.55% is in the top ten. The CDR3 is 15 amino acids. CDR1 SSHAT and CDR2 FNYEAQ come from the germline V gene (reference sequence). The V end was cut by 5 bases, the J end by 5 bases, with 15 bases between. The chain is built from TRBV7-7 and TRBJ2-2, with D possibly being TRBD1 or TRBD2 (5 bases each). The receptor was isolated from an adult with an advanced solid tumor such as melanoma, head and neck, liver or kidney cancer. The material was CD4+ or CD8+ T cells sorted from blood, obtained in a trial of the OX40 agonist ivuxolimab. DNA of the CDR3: TGTGCCAGCAGCCCAGGGACGGGGTGGACCGGGGAGCTGTTTTTT. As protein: CASSPGTGWTGELFF.